The present T cell receptor beta chain was sequenced within a study of T cell changes during pregnancy in multiple sclerosis. Germline CDR1 LNHDA, CDR2 SQIVND (reference sequence). The CDR3 totals 16 residues. The ends lost 4 bases at V and 4 bases at J; junction bases unmatched: 11. This clone was seen a handful of times. Data came from immunoSEQ multiplex PCR; TCRdb stores just in-frame clones and leaves some out. This table holds over 90,000 clones, roughly 92% found once. The chain recombines TRBV19 with TRBJ1-2; 8 bases align to TRBD1. The sequenced sample was peripheral blood, obtained after pregnancy. The origin of this receptor is a female donor with multiple sclerosis, enrolled in a pregnancy study. CDR3 loop: CASSTSPTGEFYGYTF. For the CDR3, the DNA is TGTGCCAGTAGTACATCGCCGACAGGGGAGTTCTATGGCTACACCTTC.